Each of the 17 T cell receptor beta chains below was sequenced from the same sample in a study of CXCR3-negative and CXCR3-positive naive CD8 T cells. Carrying UMI labels, the TRB cDNA libraries were prepared through 5' RACE. TCRdb reprocessed the 5' RACE reads and keeps a single row for each CDR3 protein, giving no DNA. The sample data list roughly 100,000 distinct CDR3 sequences. The sequenced sample consisted of naive CXCR3- CD8+ T cells from blood. Subset reported: CD45RO-CCR7+CD27+CD95- naive CD8+ T cells lacking CXCR3 (TNR3-). These receptors all stem from a human donor in good health. Some clones in this sample may be carry-over from other donors' samples.

The J gene is TRBJ2-5, the V gene TRBV29-1; TCRdb outputs TRBD1, but without DNA this stays unchecked. The CDR3 totals 14 residues. Germline loops: CDR1 SQVTM, CDR2 ANQGSEA. CDR3 residues: CSVLPGGGEETQYF.

V and J are TRBV28 and TRBJ2-3; TCRdb picks TRBD1, but there is no DNA to check that call. This CDR3 contains 16 residues. CDR1 is MDHEN, CDR2 SYDVKM, per germline. CDR3 loop: CASSLYPENPPDTQYF.

V usage is TRBV5-1 and J usage is TRBJ1-3. The CDR3 runs to 16 residues. Germline CDR1 is SGHRS and CDR2 is YFSETQ. The CDR3 protein is CASSSDRLSSGNTIYF.

The J gene is TRBJ1-1, the V gene TRBV19. The CDR3 runs 16 residues. Germline V gene data show CDR1 as LNHDA and CDR2 as SQIVND (reference sequence). CDR3 in amino acids: CATDLGDGRVRTEAFF.

The V call is TRBV15, the J call TRBJ1-2; TCRdb's D call of TRBD1 is untestable without DNA. Looked up from germline, CDR1 is LNHNV and CDR2 is YYDKDF (reference sequence). This CDR3 spans 14 amino acids. This CDR3 is CATRDRGRVNGYTF.

The chain links TRBV18 to TRBJ2-7. The CDR3 is made up of 15 amino acids. Germline V CDR1 and CDR2: KGHSH, LQKENI. This CDR3 reads CASSPAGAYPYEQYF.

The V call is TRBV12-3 or TRBV12-4, the J call TRBJ2-5; TCRdb gives TRBD1 as the D gene, but with no DNA this cannot be confirmed. This CDR3 is 14 amino acids long. CDR3 in amino acids: CASSPDREQETQYF.

The gene calls are TRBV7-9 and TRBJ1-1. Germline assignment: CDR1 SEHNR and CDR2 FQNEAQ (reference sequence). CDR3 length: 16 residues. The CDR3 sequence is CASSPSGSRRDTEAFF. The full variable domain, in which reference TRBV7-9 and TRBJ1-1 provide the parts outside the CDR3, is DTGVSQNPRHKITKRGQNVTFRCDPISEHNRLYWYRQTLGQGPEFLTYFQNEAQLEKSRLLSDRFSAERPKGSFSTLEIQRTEQGDSAMYLCASSPSGSRRDTEAFFGQGTRLTVV.

The chain is built from TRBV29-1 and TRBJ2-3. This CDR3 contains 12 residues. Germline lookup yields CDR1 SQVTM and CDR2 ANQGSEA. The CDR3 protein is CSVEVTENTQYF.

The chain recombines TRBV12-3 or TRBV12-4 with TRBJ1-1. The CDR3 covers 13 residues. The CDR3 reads CASSLSGVTEAFF.

V and J are TRBV20-1 and TRBJ2-3; TCRdb's D call, TRBD2, is unchecked because there is no DNA. CDR3 length: 16 residues. Germline V CDR1 and CDR2: DFQATT, SNEGSKA (reference sequence). CDR3: CSASRGTGPLTDTQYF.

The chain links TRBV28 to TRBJ2-7; TCRdb gives TRBD2 as the D gene, but with no DNA this cannot be confirmed. This CDR3 has 14 residues. Germline V gives CDR1 MDHEN, CDR2 SYDVKM. Here the CDR3 reads CASSFAGRTYEQYF.

This chain connects TRBV13 to TRBJ2-3; TCRdb selects TRBD2, and the lack of DNA leaves this call unchecked. CDR3 size: 15 residues. CDR1 is PRHDT, CDR2 FYEKMQ, per germline (reference sequence). CDR3: CASHAGTTDTDTQYF.

The rearrangement links TRBV7-9 to TRBJ2-7; TCRdb lists TRBD1, though no DNA is available to test this call. The CDR3 is 16 residues long. The germline CDR1 and CDR2 sequences are SEHNR and FQNEAQ (reference sequence). CDR3 residues: CASSLSGGGRSYEQYF.

The genes are TRBV29-1 and TRBJ2-1; TCRdb names TRBD2, which stays unverified in the absence of DNA. This CDR3 contains 14 residues. Germline V gives CDR1 SQVTM, CDR2 ANQGSEA. The CDR3 protein is CSVGWRETYNEQFF.

The chain carries TRBV10-3 and TRBJ1-1; the TRBD1 assignment by TCRdb is unverifiable without DNA. Germline-derived CDR1 and CDR2 are ENHRY and SYGVKD. This CDR3 has 14 amino acids. The CDR3 here is CAISEEQVNTEAFF.

This sequence joins TRBV7-9 and TRBJ2-7. The CDR3 is 15 residues long. CDR1 SEHNR and CDR2 FQNEAQ come from the germline V gene (reference sequence). The chain's CDR3 is CASSLEQGREYEQYF.